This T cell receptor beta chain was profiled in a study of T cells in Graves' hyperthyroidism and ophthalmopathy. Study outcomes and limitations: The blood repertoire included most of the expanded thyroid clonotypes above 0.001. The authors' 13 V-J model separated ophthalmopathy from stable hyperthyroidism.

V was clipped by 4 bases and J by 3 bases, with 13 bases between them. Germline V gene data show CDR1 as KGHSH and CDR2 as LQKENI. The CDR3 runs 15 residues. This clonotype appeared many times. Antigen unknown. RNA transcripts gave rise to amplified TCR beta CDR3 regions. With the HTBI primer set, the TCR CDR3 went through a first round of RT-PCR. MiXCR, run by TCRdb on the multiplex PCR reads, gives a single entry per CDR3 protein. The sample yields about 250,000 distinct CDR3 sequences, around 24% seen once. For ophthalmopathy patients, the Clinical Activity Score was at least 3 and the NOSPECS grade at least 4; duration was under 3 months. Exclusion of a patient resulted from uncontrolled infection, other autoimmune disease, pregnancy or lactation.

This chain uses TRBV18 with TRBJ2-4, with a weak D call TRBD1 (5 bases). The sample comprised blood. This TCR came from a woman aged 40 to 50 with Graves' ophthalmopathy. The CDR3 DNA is TGTGCCAGCTCACAGGACACCCGTGGCAAAAACATTCAGTACTTC. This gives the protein CASSQDTRGKNIQYF.